This TCR beta chain comes out of a study of T cell clonality in common variable immunodeficiency. Overall study results and limits: CVID subjects had higher TCRbeta clonality than healthy controls, most marked in about a third. CVID patient heterogeneity limited repertoire-clinical complication correlations. Fewer deletions and N-nucleotide insertions were reportedly seen in common variable immunodeficiency TCR beta sequences.

Turning to this clone: The antigen remains undetermined. The CDR3 extends 3 residues past the end of the read, so its final part is completed from the germline J gene.

This CDR3 spans 15 amino acids. Germline values: CDR1 WNHNN, CDR2 SYGVQD (reference sequence). Trimming at V came to 3 bases and at J to 1 base, leaving 4 bases not matched to a gene. CVID and control samples used equivalent genomic DNA input. Sequencing used immunoSEQ multiplex PCR; TCRdb keeps in-frame clones, though not all of them. The sample presents approximately 81,000 clones, none singletons. The V and J genes are TRBV10-1 and TRBJ2-5; 8 bases are shared with TRBD2. The sample consisted of peripheral blood mononuclear cells. The clonotype was recovered from a person aged 18 to 70 in good health. The sequenced CDR3 bases are TGCGCCAGCAGTGATAGGACTAGCAGCCAAGAGACC. The encoded protein is CASSDRTSSQET. The complete CDR3 sequence is CASSDRTSSQETQYF.